This section outlines one T cell receptor beta chain sequence together with its context. These data come from a study of cytomegalovirus exposure and HLA in healthy donors. Both 60 Vbeta primers and 13 Jbeta primers went into the PCR. Here immunoSEQ multiplex PCR was the method, and the copy in TCRdb shows in-frame clones only, minus some. The sample consists of approximately 170,000 clones, around 83% of them appearing once. The CDR3 is made up of 14 amino acids. CDR1 MNHNS and CDR2 SASEGT come from the germline V gene. The V end was cut by 4 bases, the J end by 6 bases, with 16 bases between. The chain couples TRBV6-1 to TRBJ2-7; D perhaps matches TRBD1 (6 bases). This TCR derives from a man aged 50 to 60 in good health and CMV-seropositive. The sequenced sample consisted of PBMCs. The CDR3 loop is CASSVPNRVFEQYF. The CDR3 DNA is TGTGCCAGCAGTGTACCAAACAGGGTATTCGAGCAGTACTTC.